Sequencing of this T cell receptor (beta chain) was carried out in a study of spatial heterogeneity in lung cancer. Broader study findings: Circulating ubiquitous expanded tumor TCRs were observed more frequently at resection than at follow-up.

A word on this clonotype: Its matching antigen is unknown.

CDR3 size: 16 residues. With 6 bases clipped from V and 2 bases from J, the junction kept 7 bases outside the gene matches. In germline, CDR1 is SNHLY, CDR2 FYNNEI. TCRdb reprocessed the 5' RACE reads via MiXCR and lists one record per CDR3 protein. The repertoire holds more than 75,000 distinct CDR3 sequences, with over 9.5% as singletons. Time point meaning: sample taken at primary tumor resection. Unsorted whole RNA of tumor, nontumor lung or frozen PBMC was sequenced. The sample was PBMCs, taken at surgery. The TCR was taken from a male donor with early-stage non-small cell lung cancer. The chain uses TRBV2 and TRBJ2-6; TRBD1 matches at 7 bases. The CDR3 DNA reads as TGTGCCAGCAGCCCGACAGGGATCCCTGGGGCCAACGTCCTGACTTTC. This sequence encodes CASSPTGIPGANVLTF.